The 26 T cell receptor beta chains presented below share a single source sample, sequenced in a study of identical twins (dated by TCRdb to the mid-2010s). Libraries were constructed by 5' RACE. Sequencing was performed on an Illumina HiSeq 2000. Starting from the raw public reads, TCRdb applied fastp trimming at Q25, assembled clones with MiXCR and retained in-frame beta chains. Duplicate CDR3 protein sequences are folded into a single record with the most common DNA and genes. This sample has 500,000 or so distinct CDR3 sequences in its table, and about 13% of those were observed once. Of the sample, about 0.94% falls within the top ten clones. These data were also reused for a study on yellow fever vaccine responses in identical twins.

The sample was CD4+ T cells sorted from blood. These receptors all come from a woman aged 18 to 35 in good health.

The chain employs TRBV6-2 or TRBV6-3 and TRBJ2-7; 7 nucleotides align to TRBD1. The CDR3 totals 14 residues. Losses at the gene ends were 6 bases for V and 3 bases for J; bases not matched to a gene: 8. Germline V gene lookup returns CDR1 MNHEY and CDR2 SVGEGT. CDR3 bases: TGTGCCAGCAGCCGAAACAGGGGACGCTACGAGCAGTACTTC. It codes for CASSRNRGRYEQYF.

This clonotype was seen a handful of times. The chain combines TRBV5-1 with TRBJ2-2; D may be TRBD2 (6 bases). Germline V gene sequence: CDR1 SGHRS, CDR2 YFSETQ. V was clipped by 5 bases and J by 7 bases, with 18 bases between them. The CDR3 extends over 15 amino acids. The CDR3 DNA reads as TGCGCCAGCAGAGAGGGAGGAACGGCAGGCGGGGAGCTGTTTTTT. This sequence encodes CASREGGTAGGELFF.

This clonotype was found a few times. The chain combines TRBV11-2 with TRBJ2-3; no firm D call. CDR1 is SGHAT and CDR2 is FQNNGV in the germline V gene. The CDR3 consists of 14 residues. V was shortened by 3 bases and J by 5 bases, with 12 bases between the two germline ends. CDR3 loop: CASSLIGVQDTQYF. The CDR3 DNA reads as TGTGCCAGCAGCTTGATAGGCGTTCAAGATACGCAGTATTTT.

CDR3: CSAWGQRGGQGYEQFF. CDR3 DNA sequence: TGCAGTGCCTGGGGCCAGCGGGGGGGCCAAGGGTATGAGCAGTTCTTC. The rearrangement uses TRBV20-1 and TRBJ2-1; 10 bases agree with TRBD2. CDR1 is DFQATT, CDR2 SNEGSKA, per germline (reference sequence). Trimming cost V 6 bases and J 8 bases; bases outside gene matches: 16. CDR3 size: 16 residues.

The genes are TRBV29-1 and TRBJ2-1; 10 positions agree with TRBD2. This CDR3 region has 14 residues. With 4 bases clipped from V and 7 bases from J, the junction kept 7 bases outside the gene matches. Germline CDR1 reads SQVTM; CDR2 reads ANQGSEA. The CDR3 region has the DNA TGCAGCGTTGGGTTGCTAGCGGGAGTTAATGAGCAGTTCTTC. Amino acid sequence: CSVGLLAGVNEQFF.

The V call is TRBV10-3, the J call TRBJ2-7; D not resolved. With 10 bases removed from V and 6 bases from J, the gap between germline ends came to 16 bases. Per germline, CDR1 ENHRY and CDR2 SYGVKD. The CDR3 has 12 residues. DNA of the CDR3: TGTGCCACGTCCCCGGCGTCCGCCGAGCAGTACTTC. Residues: CATSPASAEQYF.

This rearrangement joins TRBV12-3 or TRBV12-4 to TRBJ2-7; TRBD1 aligns across 9 bases. The junction had 17 bases not matched to a gene; V was cut back by 5 bases and J by 0 bases. The CDR3 spans 19 residues. The CDR3 spells CASSLPQDSTGGPSYEQYF. The CDR3 nucleotides are TGTGCCAGCAGTCTTCCACAAGACTCGACAGGGGGTCCCTCCTACGAGCAGTACTTC.

In its sample, this clonotype was seen a few times. V and J are TRBV7-9 and TRBJ1-1; D call uncertain. Germline lookup yields CDR1 SEHNR and CDR2 FQNEAQ (reference sequence). V shed 7 bases and J shed 6 bases, with 18 bases lying between them. CDR3 length: 14 amino acids. CDR3 coding DNA: TGTGCCAGCACCCCCACCCGCCGTCAGCCTGAAGCTTTCTTT. Residues: CASTPTRRQPEAFF.

The gene calls are TRBV23-1 and TRBJ2-7; TRBD1 might be the D (6 bases). TRBV23-1 is an ORF, with its function uncertain. V was trimmed by 0 bases and J by 1 base, leaving 10 bases between them. The CDR3 is made up of 15 amino acids. The DNA of the CDR3 is TGCGCCAGCAGTCAATCCGAGACAGGATCCTACGAGCAGTACTTC. Protein product: CASSQSETGSYEQYF.

This sequence joins TRBV12-3 or TRBV12-4 and TRBJ2-5, with D uncertain. The CDR3 runs to 14 residues. Trimming took 4 bases from V and 0 from J, leaving 9 bases between them. CDR3 sequence: CASSWSTYQETQYF. For the CDR3, the DNA is TGTGCCAGCAGTTGGTCCACTTACCAAGAGACCCAGTACTTC.

At least ten counts were recorded for this clonotype. V gene TRBV28 combines with J gene TRBJ2-1; tentative D call: TRBD2 (7 bases). The CDR3 has 14 residues. The V end lost 8 bases, the J end lost 5 bases, and 16 bases lay between the germline ends. Germline assignment: CDR1 MDHEN and CDR2 SYDVKM. The CDR3 spells CASPPRGGDNEQFF. CDR3 nucleotide sequence: TGTGCCAGCCCTCCCAGGGGAGGGGACAATGAGCAGTTCTTC.

This clonotype is a singleton in its sample. The gene calls are TRBV18 and TRBJ2-2; 7 nucleotides align to TRBD2. V shed 1 base and J 0 bases; nucleotides not matched to a gene: 2. CDR1 is KGHSH, CDR2 LQKENI, per germline. CDR3 size: 16 residues. The CDR3 protein is CASSPLRGANTGELFF. In DNA form, the CDR3 reads TGTGCCAGCTCACCACTCCGGGGGGCGAACACCGGGGAGCTGTTTTTT.

J is TRBJ2-5 and V is TRBV6-1, with D unclear. The V gene lost 2 bases and the J gene lost 5 bases, with 9 bases spanning the gap. Germline-derived CDR1 and CDR2 are MNHNS and SASEGT. The CDR3 spans 13 residues. Written as DNA, the CDR3 is TGTGCCAGCAGTGAATCGTTAATCGAGACCCAGTACTTC. Translated, it gives CASSESLIETQYF.

In this sample, this clonotype turned up many times. The chain combines TRBV2 with TRBJ2-3; tentatively, D is TRBD1 (6 bases). The CDR3 runs 14 residues. In germline, CDR1 is SNHLY, CDR2 FYNNEI. With 9 bases removed from V and 4 bases from J, the gap between germline ends came to 17 bases. The chain's CDR3 is CASAGTGTPDTQYF. CDR3 nucleotides: TGTGCCAGTGCCGGCACAGGGACCCCAGATACGCAGTATTTT.

This clonotype was counted only a few times. The genes are TRBV7-8 and TRBJ1-5; D is unclear. The germline V and J ends were trimmed by 5 bases and 0 bases, with 11 bases remaining between them. This CDR3 contains 15 residues. Germline CDR1 reads SGHVS; CDR2 reads FQNEAQ. The DNA for the CDR3 is TGTGCCAGCAGCCGCCAGAGGATTAGCAATCAGCCCCAGCATTTT. It translates to CASSRQRISNQPQHF.

The CDR3 reads CASSLRGGVLGETQYF. CDR3 in DNA: TGTGCCAGCAGCCTTCGGGGGGGTGTCCTGGGGGAGACCCAGTACTTC. The chain couples TRBV3-1 to TRBJ2-5; 8 nucleotides align to TRBD2. The germline V gene has CDR1 LGHDT and CDR2 YNNKEL (reference sequence). Germline trimming cut 4 bases from V and 5 bases from J; bases unmatched to any gene: 12. This CDR3 is 16 amino acids long.

The chain joins TRBV20-1 to TRBJ2-4, with 7 positions matching TRBD2. This CDR3 spans 13 amino acids. Trimming took 5 bases from V and 6 from J; bases not matched to a gene: 7. From germline, CDR1 is DFQATT and CDR2 SNEGSKA (reference sequence). The CDR3 nucleotides read TGCAGTGCTGGAGGACTAGTTACAAACATTCAGTACTTC. It is translated as CSAGGLVTNIQYF.

At least ten counts were recorded for this clonotype. The chain couples TRBV20-1 to TRBJ2-2; no clear D gene. V shed 3 bases and J shed 4 bases, with 3 bases lying between them. Looked up from germline, CDR1 is DFQATT and CDR2 is SNEGSKA (reference sequence). The CDR3 runs to 11 residues. The CDR3 DNA reads as TGCAGTGCTAGCCGCACCGGGGAGCTGTTTTTT. It encodes CSASRTGELFF.

This clonotype turned up a few times. The chain uses TRBV3-1 and TRBJ1-1; tentatively, D is TRBD1 (5 bases). This CDR3 has 15 amino acids. V was cut by 7 bases and J by 1 base, with 16 bases left in between. Germline V lookup: CDR1 LGHDT, CDR2 YNNKEL (reference sequence). In DNA, the CDR3 is TGTGCCAGCAACCCGGGACGGGGTCAGAACACTGAAGCTTTCTTT. Encoded protein: CASNPGRGQNTEAFF.

The chain links TRBV20-1 to TRBJ2-1; TRBD2 might be the D (5 bases). Germline lookup yields CDR1 DFQATT and CDR2 SNEGSKA (reference sequence). The CDR3 covers 13 residues. Trimming removed 3 bases at V and 5 bases at J, with 11 bases between. DNA for the CDR3: TGCAGTGCTAGGACGGGAAGGCACAATGAGCAGTTCTTC. Its translation: CSARTGRHNEQFF.

This clonotype was detected a few times. V is TRBV20-1 and J is TRBJ2-5, with 7 bases lining up with TRBD2. CDR3 length equals 16 residues. Looked up from germline, CDR1 is DFQATT and CDR2 is SNEGSKA (reference sequence). The V segment lost 3 bases and the J segment 5 bases; nucleotides outside the gene matches: 15. DNA of the CDR3: TGCAGTGCTAGTAGTTTGAGGCGGGAGTTTGGTGAGACCCAGTACTTC. Its translation: CSASSLRREFGETQYF.

The rearrangement joins TRBV28 to TRBJ2-3, with 9 nucleotides matching TRBD2. Germline CDR1 MDHEN, CDR2 SYDVKM. V trimming: 8 bases; J trimming: 6 bases; junction bases outside the gene matches: 12. The CDR3 totals 15 residues. The CDR3 is CASSPDAGGRDTQYF. In DNA, the CDR3 is TGTGCCAGCTCCCCAGACGCGGGGGGGCGGGATACGCAGTATTTT. Full variable domain (rest looked up from reference TRBV28 and TRBJ2-3): DVKVTQSSRYLVKRTGEKVFLECVQDMDHENMFWYRQDPGLGLRLIYFSYDVKMKEKGDIPEGYSVSREKKERFSLILESASTNQTSMYLCASSPDAGGRDTQYFGPGTRLTVL.

This clonotype was recorded many times. The J gene is TRBJ1-1, the V gene TRBV6-2 or TRBV6-3, with TRBD1 matching over 10 bases. The CDR3 totals 15 residues. Germline CDR1 MNHEY, CDR2 SVGEGT. V gave up 5 bases and J gave up 0 bases; unmatched junction bases: 3. CDR3 protein: CASSLTGGVNTEAFF. As DNA, the CDR3 is TGTGCCAGCAGTCTGACAGGGGGCGTGAACACTGAAGCTTTCTTT.

This clonotype was counted between two and nine times. The rearrangement links TRBV20-1 to TRBJ2-3; no reliable D call. Trimming pared 5 bases from V and 0 bases from J, leaving 9 bases between. CDR1 is DFQATT and CDR2 is SNEGSKA in the germline V gene (reference sequence). CDR3 size: 13 residues. CDR3 residues: CSAHQTSTDTQYF. The CDR3, as DNA: TGCAGTGCTCATCAAACTAGCACAGATACGCAGTATTTT.

The V and J genes are TRBV28 and TRBJ1-2, with 7 positions matching TRBD1. CDR3 length: 13 residues. V lost 7 bases to trimming and J lost 1 base; unmatched junction nucleotides: 3. Germline V gene data show CDR1 as MDHEN and CDR2 as SYDVKM. CDR3 DNA sequence: TGTGCCAGCATTCACAGGGGTAACTATGGCTACACCTTC. This codes for CASIHRGNYGYTF.

This clonotype was counted ten times or more. This rearrangement joins TRBV5-6 to TRBJ2-5; tentative D call: TRBD1 (7 bases). This CDR3 comprises 18 residues. Trimming took off 0 bases at V and 2 bases at J, with 20 bases between the two ends. CDR1 and CDR2 from the germline V gene are SGHDT and YYEEEE. The CDR3, as DNA: TGTGCCAGCAGCTTGGGGCGTTACAGGGGACTTATTCAAGAGACCCAGTACTTC. Residues: CASSLGRYRGLIQETQYF.